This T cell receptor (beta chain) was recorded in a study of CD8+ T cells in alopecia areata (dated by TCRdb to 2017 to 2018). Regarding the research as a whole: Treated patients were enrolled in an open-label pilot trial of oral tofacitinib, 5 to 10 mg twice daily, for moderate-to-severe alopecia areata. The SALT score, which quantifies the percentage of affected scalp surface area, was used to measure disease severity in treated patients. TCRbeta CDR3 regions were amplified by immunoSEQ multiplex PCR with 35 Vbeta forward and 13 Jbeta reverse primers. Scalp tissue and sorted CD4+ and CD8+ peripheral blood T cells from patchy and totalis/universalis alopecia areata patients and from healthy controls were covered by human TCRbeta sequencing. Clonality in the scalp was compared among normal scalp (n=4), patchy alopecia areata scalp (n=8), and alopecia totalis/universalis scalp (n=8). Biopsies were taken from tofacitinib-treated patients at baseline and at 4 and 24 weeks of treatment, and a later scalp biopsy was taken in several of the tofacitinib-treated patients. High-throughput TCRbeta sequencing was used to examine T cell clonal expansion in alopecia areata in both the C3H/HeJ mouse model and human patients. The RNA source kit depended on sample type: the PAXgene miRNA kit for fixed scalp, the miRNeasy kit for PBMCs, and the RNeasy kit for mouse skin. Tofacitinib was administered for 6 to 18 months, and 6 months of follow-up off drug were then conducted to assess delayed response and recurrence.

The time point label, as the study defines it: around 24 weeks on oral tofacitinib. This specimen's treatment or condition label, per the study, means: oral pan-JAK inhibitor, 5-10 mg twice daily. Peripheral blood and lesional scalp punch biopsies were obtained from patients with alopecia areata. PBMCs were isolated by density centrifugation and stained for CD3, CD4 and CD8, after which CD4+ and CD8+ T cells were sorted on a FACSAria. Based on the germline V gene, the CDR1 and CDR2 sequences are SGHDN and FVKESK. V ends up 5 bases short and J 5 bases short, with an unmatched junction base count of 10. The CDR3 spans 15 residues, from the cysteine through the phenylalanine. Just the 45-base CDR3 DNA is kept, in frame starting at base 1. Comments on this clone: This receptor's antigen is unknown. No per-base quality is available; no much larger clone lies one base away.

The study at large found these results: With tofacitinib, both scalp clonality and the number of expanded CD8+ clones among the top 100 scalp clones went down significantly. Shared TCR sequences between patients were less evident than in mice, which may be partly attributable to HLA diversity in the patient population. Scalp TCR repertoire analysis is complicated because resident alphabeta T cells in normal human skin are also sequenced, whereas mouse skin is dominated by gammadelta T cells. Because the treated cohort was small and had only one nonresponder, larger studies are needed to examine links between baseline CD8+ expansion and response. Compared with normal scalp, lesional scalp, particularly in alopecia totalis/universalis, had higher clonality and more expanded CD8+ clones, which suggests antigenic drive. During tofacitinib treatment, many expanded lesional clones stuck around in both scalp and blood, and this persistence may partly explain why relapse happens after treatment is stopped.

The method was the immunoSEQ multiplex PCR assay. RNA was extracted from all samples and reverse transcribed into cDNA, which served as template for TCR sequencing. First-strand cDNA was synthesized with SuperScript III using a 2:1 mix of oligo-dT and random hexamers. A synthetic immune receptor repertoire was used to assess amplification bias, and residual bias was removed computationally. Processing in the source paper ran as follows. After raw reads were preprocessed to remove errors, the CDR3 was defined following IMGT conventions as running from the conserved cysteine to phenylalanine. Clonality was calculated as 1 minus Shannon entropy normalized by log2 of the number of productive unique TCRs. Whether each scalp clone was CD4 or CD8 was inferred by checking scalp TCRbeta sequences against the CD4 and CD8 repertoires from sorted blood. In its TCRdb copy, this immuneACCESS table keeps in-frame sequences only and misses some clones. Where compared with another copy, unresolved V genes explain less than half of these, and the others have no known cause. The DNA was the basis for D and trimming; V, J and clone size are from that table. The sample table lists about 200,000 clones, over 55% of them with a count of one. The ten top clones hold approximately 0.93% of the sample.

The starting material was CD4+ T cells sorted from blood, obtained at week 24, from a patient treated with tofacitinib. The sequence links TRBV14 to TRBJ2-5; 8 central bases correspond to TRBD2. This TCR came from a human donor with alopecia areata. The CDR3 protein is CASSSVGLGEETQYF. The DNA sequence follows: TGTGCCAGCAGCTCCGTGGGACTAGGGGAGGAGACCCAGTACTTC.